A selection of T cell receptor beta chains follows, all from one sample in a study of brain metastases from non-small cell lung cancer. Clones were sequenced by immunoSEQ multiplex PCR, and TCRdb holds only the in-frame ones, with some missing. The table records approximately 2,100 clones, roughly 86% of them present only once. Source material: primary lung tumor tissue. Every receptor here comes from a donor at least 40 years old with non-small cell lung cancer. Both conserved end residues are part of each CDR3. The order of the fields is J gene, D gene, clone size, V gene, CDR3 protein, CDR3 DNA. A D gene is named only where the DNA matches it firmly. A clone size is listed for some rows: how often the clone was seen (once, few, many), or a class if it is expanded.

J: TRBJ1-4; D: -; size: -; V: TRBV3-1/TRBV3-2; CDR3: CASSQPTQATNEKLFF; DNA: TGTGCCAGCAGCCAACCCACACAGGCAACTAATGAAAAACTGTTTTTT
J: TRBJ2-3; D: -; size: few; V: TRBV5-5; CDR3: CASSSPQEPRSTDTQYF; DNA: TGTGCCAGCAGCTCCCCTCAAGAGCCACGGAGCACAGATACGCAGTATTTT
J: TRBJ1-1; D: -; size: once; V: TRBV2; CDR3: CASKLRGEKAFF; DNA: TGTGCCAGTAAGCTTCGAGGGGAAAAAGCTTTCTTT
J: TRBJ1-5; D: -; size: -; V: TRBV7-9; CDR3: CASSMNRDQLQHF; DNA: TGTGCCAGCAGCATGAACAGGGACCAGCTCCAGCATTTT
J: TRBJ1-1; D: -; size: -; V: TRBV27; CDR3: CASSPGGREAFF; DNA: TGTGCCAGCAGTCCGGGCGGGCGTGAAGCTTTCTTT
J: TRBJ2-2; D: TRBD1; size: -; V: TRBV10-1; CDR3: CASSKGQDTNTGELFF; DNA: TGCGCCAGCAGTAAAGGACAGGATACGAACACCGGGGAGCTGTTTTTT
J: TRBJ1-2; D: TRBD1; size: -; V: TRBV4-2; CDR3: CASSQDWGTGGSGYGYTF; DNA: TGTGCCAGCAGCCAAGATTGGGGGACAGGGGGCTCAGGCTATGGCTACACCTTC
J: TRBJ2-2; D: -; size: -; V: TRBV7-8; CDR3: CASSLVGGTNTGELFF; DNA: TGTGCCAGCAGCTTAGTTGGAGGTACGAACACCGGGGAGCTGTTTTTT
J: TRBJ2-3; D: TRBD1; size: -; V: TRBV6-2/TRBV6-3; CDR3: CASSYDKGQGSLRSNQPQYF; DNA: TGTGCCAGCAGTTACGACAAGGGACAGGGGTCCCTCCGGAGCAATCAGCCCCAGTATTTT
J: TRBJ2-2; D: -; size: -; V: TRBV7-3; CDR3: CASSLRLNTGELFF; DNA: TGTGCCAGCAGTTTACGGCTTAACACCGGGGAGCTGTTTTTT
J: TRBJ2-5; D: -; size: -; V: TRBV7-9; CDR3: CASSLMQGGPRETQYF; DNA: TGTGCCAGCAGCTTAATGCAGGGAGGCCCCAGGGAGACCCAGTACTTC
J: TRBJ2-5; D: TRBD1; size: -; V: TRBV28; CDR3: CASSPPGQGARETQYF; DNA: TGTGCCAGCAGTCCTCCGGGACAGGGGGCCAGAGAGACCCAGTACTTC
J: TRBJ1-1; D: -; size: once; V: TRBV29-1; CDR3: CSVAISLAEAFF; DNA: TGCAGCGTTGCTATCAGTTTGGCTGAAGCTTTCTTT
J: TRBJ2-4; D: TRBD1; size: -; V: TRBV4-1; CDR3: CASSQGDRDSDIQYF; DNA: TGCGCCAGCAGCCAAGGGGACAGGGACTCGGACATTCAGTACTTC
J: TRBJ1-6; D: -; size: -; V: TRBV2; CDR3: CASSENLPLHF; DNA: TGTGCCAGCAGTGAAAACTTACCCCTCCACTTT
J: TRBJ2-1; D: -; size: -; V: TRBV3-1/TRBV3-2; CDR3: CASSQDGPWNEQFF; DNA: TGTGCCAGCAGCCAAGACGGACCCTGGAATGAGCAGTTCTTC
J: TRBJ2-1; D: TRBD2; size: -; V: TRBV28; CDR3: CASDKPGTSAYNEQFF; DNA: TGTGCCAGCGACAAACCAGGGACTAGCGCTTACAATGAGCAGTTCTTC
J: TRBJ2-2; D: TRBD1; size: -; V: TRBV6-1; CDR3: CASSGSKGASTGELFF; DNA: TGTGCCAGCAGTGGGAGTAAGGGGGCGAGCACCGGGGAGCTGTTTTTT
J: TRBJ2-7; D: TRBD1; size: -; V: TRBV7-6; CDR3: CASSRTGYREQYF; DNA: TGTGCCAGCAGCCGGACAGGGTATCGCGAGCAGTACTTC
J: TRBJ2-7; D: TRBD1; size: -; V: TRBV5-6; CDR3: CASSLTGGSEQYF; DNA: TGTGCCAGCAGCTTGACAGGGGGCAGCGAGCAGTACTTC
J: TRBJ1-3; D: TRBD1; size: -; V: TRBV6-6; CDR3: CASRHLGQGRENTIYF; DNA: TGTGCCAGCAGACACCTGGGACAGGGGAGGGAAAACACCATATATTTT
J: TRBJ2-1; D: -; size: few; V: TRBV12-3/TRBV12-4; CDR3: CASSPPLSDEQFF; DNA: TGTGCCAGCAGTCCTCCTCTTAGCGATGAGCAGTTCTTC
J: TRBJ2-3; D: -; size: once; V: TRBV5-6; CDR3: CASSLGDDTQYF; DNA: TGTGCCAGCAGCTTGGGAGACGATACGCAGTATTTT
J: TRBJ1-1; D: -; size: -; V: TRBV6-6; CDR3: CACKGAWNTEAFF; DNA: TGTGCCTGCAAAGGGGCTTGGAACACTGAAGCTTTCTTT
J: TRBJ2-3; D: -; size: -; V: TRBV9; CDR3: CVSSVASRRLGSTDTQYF; DNA: TGTGTCAGCAGCGTAGCTTCTCGTCGCCTGGGTAGCACAGATACGCAGTATTTT
J: TRBJ2-1; D: -; size: once; V: TRBV3-1/TRBV3-2; CDR3: CASSSLWGAGDNEQFF; DNA: TGTGCCAGCAGCTCACTCTGGGGGGCCGGGGACAATGAGCAGTTCTTC
J: TRBJ1-2; D: -; size: -; V: TRBV28; CDR3: CASSLAVLLGRDGYTF; DNA: TGTGCCAGCAGTCTCGCCGTCCTATTGGGGCGGGATGGCTACACCTTC
J: TRBJ2-1; D: -; size: -; V: TRBV5-1; CDR3: CASSLAKGSSYNEQFF; DNA: TGCGCCAGCAGCTTGGCCAAGGGAAGCTCCTACAATGAGCAGTTCTTC
J: TRBJ2-5; D: -; size: -; V: TRBV5-1; CDR3: CASSPSRLETQYF; DNA: TGCGCCAGCAGCCCGTCGAGGTTGGAGACCCAGTACTTC
J: TRBJ1-5; D: -; size: -; V: TRBV4-2; CDR3: CANSQDAGSAQHF; DNA: TGTGCCAACAGCCAAGATGCCGGTTCGGCCCAGCATTTT
J: TRBJ2-1; D: TRBD2; size: -; V: TRBV6-5; CDR3: CAGLPGSGGNNEQFF; DNA: TGTGCCGGCCTCCCGGGCAGCGGGGGAAACAATGAGCAGTTCTTC
J: TRBJ2-7; D: -; size: -; V: TRBV5-6; CDR3: CASSLQGEQYF; DNA: TGTGCCAGCAGCCTACAGGGCGAGCAGTACTTC
J: TRBJ1-3; D: -; size: -; V: TRBV2; CDR3: CASTPLLGSSGNTIYF; DNA: TGTGCCAGCACTCCCCTTTTGGGCAGCTCTGGAAACACCATATATTTT
J: TRBJ1-5; D: -; size: -; V: TRBV7-8; CDR3: CASSRTGNQPQHF; DNA: TGTGCCAGCAGCCGAACGGGCAATCAGCCCCAGCATTTT
J: TRBJ1-6; D: TRBD1; size: -; V: TRBV19; CDR3: CANSDRVGNSPLHF; DNA: TGTGCCAATAGTGACAGGGTGGGAAATTCACCCCTCCACTTT
J: TRBJ1-4; D: -; size: -; V: TRBV2; CDR3: CASSPSGRPGEKLFF; DNA: TGTGCCAGCAGTCCATCCGGCCGGCCTGGGGAAAAACTGTTTTTT
J: TRBJ2-7; D: TRBD2; size: once; V: TRBV4-1; CDR3: CASSQGRTSPYEQYF; DNA: TGCGCCAGCAGCCAAGGGAGGACTAGTCCGTACGAGCAGTACTTC
J: TRBJ1-1; D: -; size: -; V: TRBV2; CDR3: CASRETENTEAFF; DNA: TGTGCCAGCAGGGAGACAGAGAACACTGAAGCTTTCTTT
J: TRBJ1-2; D: TRBD1; size: -; V: TRBV28; CDR3: CASSTQQGAYGGYTF; DNA: TGTGCCAGCAGTACCCAACAGGGGGCTTATGGTGGCTACACCTTC
J: TRBJ1-5; D: -; size: -; V: TRBV3-1/TRBV3-2; CDR3: CANSQGRVNQPQHF; DNA: TGTGCCAACAGCCAAGGCCGCGTCAATCAGCCCCAGCATTTT
J: TRBJ2-7; D: -; size: -; V: TRBV5-1; CDR3: CASSLGSGESYEQYF; DNA: TGCGCCAGCAGCTTGGGCTCCGGCGAGTCCTACGAGCAGTACTTC
J: TRBJ1-1; D: -; size: -; V: TRBV5-1; CDR3: CASSLGWGPQGTEAFF; DNA: TGCGCCAGCAGCTTGGGTTGGGGTCCACAGGGTACTGAAGCTTTCTTT
J: TRBJ1-1; D: -; size: once; V: TRBV2; CDR3: CASSDLFGAFF; DNA: TGTGCCAGCAGTGATTTATTTGGAGCTTTCTTT
J: TRBJ2-7; D: -; size: -; V: TRBV27; CDR3: CASSLSESSYEQYF; DNA: TGTGCCAGCAGTTTATCGGAGAGCTCCTACGAGCAGTACTTC
J: TRBJ1-6; D: -; size: -; V: TRBV7-2; CDR3: CASSLVVRSSPLHF; DNA: TGTGCCAGCAGCTTAGTGGTACGCAGTTCACCCCTCCACTTT
J: TRBJ1-1; D: -; size: -; V: TRBV14; CDR3: CASSPSPRVGAFF; DNA: TGTGCCAGCAGCCCATCTCCGCGTGTTGGAGCTTTCTTT
J: TRBJ2-2; D: TRBD2; size: few; V: TRBV7-9; CDR3: CASSSPGGAKNTGELFF; DNA: TGTGCCAGCAGCTCACCCGGGGGGGCCAAGAACACCGGGGAGCTGTTTTTT
J: TRBJ2-4; D: -; size: -; V: TRBV2; CDR3: CASSEGGKGDIQYF; DNA: TGTGCCAGCAGTGAGGGGGGTAAAGGGGACATTCAGTACTTC